This T cell receptor beta chain was identified during a study of CD8 T cells in ankylosing spondylitis. Study results and limitations: Past research had described some motif variants in reactive arthritis synovial fluid and blood. Clones tied to disease were said to be significantly enriched in matched ankylosing spondylitis synovial fluid. The disease-linked clones had a CD8+ phenotype and low blood frequencies. A TCR beta motif made of eight highly homologous variants seemed typical of ankylosing spondylitis blood.

A word on this clonotype: Its antigen remains unidentified.

With molecular barcodes, quantitative 5'-RACE was used to make the TCR beta libraries. TCRdb passed the 5' RACE reads through MiXCR, listing each CDR3 protein once. Counted here are about 220,000 distinct CDR3 sequences, about a sixth occurring once; the ten biggest clones make up approximately 46%. V lost 3 bases and J lost 2, with 11 bases in between. The CDR3 spans 14 residues. The rearrangement joins TRBV12-3 or TRBV12-4 to TRBJ2-7; possibly TRBD1 for D (5 bases). The sample comprised blood, either unsorted or a sorted T cell fraction (not recorded which). This sequence originates from a male donor with ankylosing spondylitis. DNA of the CDR3: TGTGCCAGCAGTTTGTCGGACAAAGCCTACGAGCAGTACTTC. Its protein is CASSLSDKAYEQYF.